The TCR delta chain under discussion was sequenced for a study of gamma-delta T cells after stem cell transplantation. The junction had 17 bases not matched to a gene; V was cut back by 1 base and J by 7 bases. CDR3 size: 19 residues. The germline V gene has CDR1 TSWWSYY and CDR2 QGS. TCRdb used CATT to re-call clones from the RT-PCR reads. This sample yields some 4,000 delta-chain clones, of which about 15% are seen a single time; roughly 4.9% belongs to the top ten. This clone was recorded a few times. Material: gamma-delta T cells. The V and J genes are TRDV1 and TRDJ1; 11 bases match TRDD3. The receptor was isolated from a human donor. It is not recorded whose cells these are; they may come from a transplant donor. The CDR3 spells CALGEPPSINWGILGKLIF. The CDR3 region has the DNA TGTGCTCTTGGGGAACCCCCCTCCATCAACTGGGGGATATTGGGTAAACTCATCTTT.